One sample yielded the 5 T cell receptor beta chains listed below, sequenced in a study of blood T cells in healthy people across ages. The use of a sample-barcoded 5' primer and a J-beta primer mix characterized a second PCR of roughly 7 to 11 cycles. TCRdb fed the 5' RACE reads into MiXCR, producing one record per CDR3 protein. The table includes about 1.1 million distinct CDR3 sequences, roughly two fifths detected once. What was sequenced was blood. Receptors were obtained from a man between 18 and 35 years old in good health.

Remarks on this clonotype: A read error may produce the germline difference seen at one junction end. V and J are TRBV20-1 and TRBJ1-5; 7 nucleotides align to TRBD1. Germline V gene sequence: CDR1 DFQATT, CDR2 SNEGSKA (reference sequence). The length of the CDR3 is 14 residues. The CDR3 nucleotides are TGCAGTGCTCGAGGGGGCGCGGGCAAGCAGCCCCAGCATTTT. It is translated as CSARGGAGKQPQHF.

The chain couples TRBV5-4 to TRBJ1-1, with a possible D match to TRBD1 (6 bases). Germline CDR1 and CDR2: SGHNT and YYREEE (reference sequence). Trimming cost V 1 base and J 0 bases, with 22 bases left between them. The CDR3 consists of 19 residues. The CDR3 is CASSLTSRGVELMNTEAFF. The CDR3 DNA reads TGTGCCAGCAGCTTGACCTCCAGGGGAGTAGAGCTCATGAACACTGAAGCTTTCTTT.

This CDR3 reads CASSLGENSNQPQHF. The CDR3 DNA is TGTGCCAGCAGCTTAGGCGAGAATAGCAATCAGCCCCAGCATTTT. This rearrangement joins TRBV7-2 to TRBJ1-5; no clear D. This CDR3 contains 15 residues. Germline lookup yields CDR1 SGHTA and CDR2 FQGNSA. The V end was cut by 1 base, the J end by 0 bases, with 7 bases between. Together with reference TRBV7-2 and TRBJ1-5, the CDR3 gives the full variable domain: GAGVSQSPSNKVTEKGKDVELRCDPISGHTALYWYRQSLGQGLEFLIYFQGNSAPDKSGLPSDRFSAERTGGSVSTLTIQRTQQEDSAVYLCASSLGENSNQPQHFGDGTRLSIL.

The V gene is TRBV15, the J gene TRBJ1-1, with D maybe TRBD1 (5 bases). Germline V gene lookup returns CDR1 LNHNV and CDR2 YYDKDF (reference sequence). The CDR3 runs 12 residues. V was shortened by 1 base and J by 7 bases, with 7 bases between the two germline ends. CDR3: CATSRVGDEAFF. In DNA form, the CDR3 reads TGTGCCACCAGCAGAGTGGGGGATGAAGCTTTCTTT.

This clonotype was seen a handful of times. The CDR3: CASSLGRVQPQHF. CDR3 nucleotide sequence: TGTGCCAGCAGTTTAGGTAGGGTTCAGCCCCAGCATTTT. J is TRBJ1-5 and V is TRBV27; D is uncertain. The V end lost 2 bases, the J end lost 6 bases, and 8 bases lay between the germline ends. Per the germline V gene, CDR1 is MNHEY and CDR2 is SMNVEV (reference sequence). CDR3 length equals 13 residues.